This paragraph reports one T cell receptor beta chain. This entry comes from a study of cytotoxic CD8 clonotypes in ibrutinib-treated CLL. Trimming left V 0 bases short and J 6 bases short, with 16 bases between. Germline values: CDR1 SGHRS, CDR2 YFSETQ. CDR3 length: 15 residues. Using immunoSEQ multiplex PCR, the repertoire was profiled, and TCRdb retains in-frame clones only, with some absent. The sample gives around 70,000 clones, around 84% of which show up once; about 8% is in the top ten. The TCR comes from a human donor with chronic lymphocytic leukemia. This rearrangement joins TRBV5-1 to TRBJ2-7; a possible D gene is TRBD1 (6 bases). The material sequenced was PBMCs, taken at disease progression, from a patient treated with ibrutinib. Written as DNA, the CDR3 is TGCGCCAGCAGCTTGGCTCAGGGGTTGGCGATCGAGCAGTACTTC. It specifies CASSLAQGLAIEQYF.